Each of the 17 T cell receptor beta chains below was sequenced from the same sample in a study of graft-versus-host responses after intestinal transplantation. TCRdb's copy holds only in-frame clones and misses some; the assay was immunoSEQ multiplex PCR. The sample contains about 110,000 clones, roughly 86% of which appear only once. No antigen has been identified for these receptors. The starting material was unstimulated CD4+ T cells sorted from spleen or lymph node cells, obtained before transplant. These receptor sequences come from a human donor who was the organ donor for an intestinal transplant.

This clone was detected only once. The chain recombines TRBV6-6 with TRBJ2-3; TRBD2 might be the D (6 bases). Germline V gene data show CDR1 as MNHNY and CDR2 as SVGAGI (reference sequence). This CDR3 contains 15 residues. V was clipped by 7 bases and J by 0 bases, with 14 bases between them. CDR3 sequence (DNA): TGTGCCAGCAACGCAGCGGGCGCTAGCACAGATACGCAGTATTTT. It codes for CASNAAGASTDTQYF.

The chain is built from TRBV20-1 and TRBJ2-7; D ambiguous. Germline CDR1 reads DFQATT; CDR2 reads SNEGSKA (reference sequence). V was clipped by 3 bases and J by 0 bases, with 3 bases between them. This CDR3 region has 11 residues. Written as DNA, the CDR3 is TGCAGTGCTAGTAGCTCCTACGAGCAGTACTTC. The encoded protein is CSASSSYEQYF.

The chain employs TRBV6-1 and TRBJ1-1; 9 nucleotides align to TRBD1. The CDR3 is made up of 14 amino acids. The V segment lost 4 bases and the J segment 4 bases; nucleotides outside the gene matches: 4. Germline V gene data show CDR1 as MNHNS and CDR2 as SASEGT. The CDR3 DNA reads TGTGCCAGCAGTGCTACAGGGGGCGGCACTGAAGCTTTCTTT. This encodes CASSATGGGTEAFF.

This chain connects TRBV6-1 to TRBJ1-4, with D possibly being TRBD1 (5 bases). The CDR3 has 15 residues. Germline CDR1 reads MNHNS; CDR2 reads SASEGT. Trimming took off 2 bases at V and 2 bases at J, with 9 bases between the two ends. The CDR3 spells CASSEWGGTNEKLFF. The CDR3 nucleotides read TGTGCCAGCAGTGAATGGGGGGGTACTAATGAAAAACTGTTTTTT.

This rearrangement joins TRBV7-2 to TRBJ1-1, with 9 bases identical to TRBD1. The CDR3 runs to 14 residues. The V gene's germline CDR1 is SGHTA and CDR2 FQGNSA. J lost 1 base, V lost 5 bases, and 2 bases had no gene match. CDR3 region: CASSLTGGNTEAFF. CDR3 sequence (DNA): TGTGCCAGCAGCCTGACAGGGGGGAACACTGAAGCTTTCTTT.

The chain uses TRBV5-1 and TRBJ2-5, with TRBD1 matching 8 bases. CDR1 and CDR2 (germline): SGHRS, YFSETQ. The CDR3 loop spans 14 amino acids. V lost 4 bases to trimming and J lost 2 bases; unmatched junction nucleotides: 4. The CDR3: CASSKGDRQETQYF. CDR3 DNA sequence: TGCGCCAGCAGCAAAGGGGACAGGCAAGAGACCCAGTACTTC.

This chain joins TRBV7-2 and TRBJ1-5; no clear D. The CDR3 length is 17 residues. Deletions cut 1 base from V and 7 bases from J, with 20 bases between. CDR1 SGHTA and CDR2 FQGNSA come from the germline V gene. The CDR3 sequence: CASSLVSFVGSRQPQHF. CDR3 in DNA: TGTGCCAGCAGCTTAGTTAGTTTCGTCGGGTCACGGCAGCCCCAGCATTTT.

V gene TRBV5-1 combines with J gene TRBJ1-5; D is ambiguous. V lost 1 base, J lost 0 bases, and 11 bases lay in between. From germline, CDR1 is SGHRS and CDR2 YFSETQ. The CDR3 has 16 amino acids. The CDR3 DNA sequence: TGCGCCAGCAGCTTGAATCCGGCGTATAGCAATCAGCCCCAGCATTTT. Its protein is CASSLNPAYSNQPQHF.

The chain couples TRBV6-1 to TRBJ1-5; TRBD1 might be the D (5 bases). The CDR3 spans 18 residues. V lost 0 bases and J lost 0, with 15 bases in between. Per the germline V gene, CDR1 is MNHNS and CDR2 is SASEGT. The CDR3 region has the DNA TGTGCCAGCAGTGAAGCGGTTTGGGGACTGATTAGCAATCAGCCCCAGCATTTT. Its protein is CASSEAVWGLISNQPQHF.

The V call is TRBV5-1, the J call TRBJ2-7; D is ambiguous. V shed 4 bases and J shed 0 bases, with 11 bases lying between them. The CDR3 loop spans 14 amino acids. Germline values: CDR1 SGHRS, CDR2 YFSETQ. In DNA form, the CDR3 reads TGCGCCAGCAGCGGCCAACCAAGCTCCTACGAGCAGTACTTC. Protein sequence: CASSGQPSSYEQYF. The entire variable domain, with the rest obtained from reference TRBV5-1 and TRBJ2-7, is as follows: KAGVTQTPRYLIKTRGQQVTLSCSPISGHRSVSWYQQTPGQGLQFLFEYFSETQRNKGNFPGRFSGRQFSNSRSEMNVSTLELGDSALYLCASSGQPSSYEQYFGPGTRLTVT.

The chain couples TRBV5-1 to TRBJ2-3, with TRBD2 as a possible D gene (5 bases). V was trimmed by 2 bases and J by 2 bases, leaving 9 bases between them. Germline V CDR1 and CDR2: SGHRS, YFSETQ. The CDR3 extends over 14 amino acids. For the CDR3, the DNA is TGCGCCAGCAGCTTAGGAGGTAACACAGATACGCAGTATTTT. Protein: CASSLGGNTDTQYF. Using reference TRBV5-1 and TRBJ2-3 for the parts outside the CDR3, the full variable domain is KAGVTQTPRYLIKTRGQQVTLSCSPISGHRSVSWYQQTPGQGLQFLFEYFSETQRNKGNFPGRFSGRQFSNSRSEMNVSTLELGDSALYLCASSLGGNTDTQYFGPGTRLTVL.

This rearrangement joins TRBV14 to TRBJ1-2; no reliable D call. CDR1 and CDR2 (germline): SGHDN, FVKESK. V dropped 4 bases and J dropped 6 bases, with 12 bases sitting between them. This CDR3 region has 13 residues. CDR3 protein: CASSPYSYHGYTF. CDR3 in DNA: TGTGCCAGCAGCCCCTACTCATACCATGGCTACACCTTC.

Points on this clone: Other DNA sequences in this specimen translate into the identical CDR3. The V gene is TRBV19, the J gene TRBJ2-5, with a possible D match to TRBD1 (6 bases). Germline V gives CDR1 LNHDA, CDR2 SQIVND (reference sequence). This CDR3 has 13 amino acids. V shed 5 bases and J shed 2 bases, with 9 bases lying between them. The CDR3 bases are TGTGCCAGTAGTTCAGGACAGCAAGAGACCCAGTACTTC. This codes for CASSSGQQETQYF.

The gene calls are TRBV11-2 and TRBJ2-1, with 8 bases aligning to TRBD1. After removal of 5 bases from V and 4 bases from J, the junction contained 7 bases not matched to a gene. This CDR3 is built from 15 residues. CDR1 is SGHAT and CDR2 is FQNNGV in the germline V gene. The CDR3: CASSKDREVYNEQFF. In DNA form, the CDR3 reads TGTGCCAGCAGCAAGGACAGGGAAGTATACAATGAGCAGTTCTTC.

The V call is TRBV27, the J call TRBJ1-2; D unclear. Germline V gives CDR1 MNHEY, CDR2 SMNVEV (reference sequence). Trimming cost V 2 bases and J 8 bases, with 12 bases left between them. This CDR3 contains 13 residues. This CDR3 is CASSLRESGGYTF. The CDR3 nucleotides are TGTGCCAGCAGTTTACGAGAAAGCGGGGGCTACACCTTC.

This clone was seen a few times. The CDR3 spells CASSTSSATQGVKQYF. DNA of the CDR3: TGTGCCAGTAGTACATCCTCCGCGACTCAAGGAGTCAAGCAGTACTTC. The chain combines TRBV19 with TRBJ2-7; no firm D call. Germline CDR1 and CDR2: LNHDA and SQIVND (reference sequence). The CDR3 runs 16 residues. V was pared by 4 bases and J by 8 bases, with 24 bases between.

The V gene is TRBV30, the J gene TRBJ1-4; 8 nucleotides line up with TRBD1. CDR1 is GTSNPN, CDR2 SVGIG, per germline (reference sequence). The trim removed 7 bases at V and 6 bases at J, leaving 4 bases unmatched. The CDR3 is 12 amino acids. The CDR3 here is CAYYRGDEKLFF. As DNA, the CDR3 is TGTGCCTACTACAGGGGGGATGAAAAACTGTTTTTT. Looking up the rest from reference TRBV30 and TRBJ1-4 gives the full variable domain: SQTIHQWPATLVQPVGSPLSLECTVEGTSNPNLYWYRQAAGRGLQLLFYSVGIGQISSEVPQNLSASRPQDRQFILSSKKLLLSDSGFYLCAYYRGDEKLFFGSGTQLSVL.